Described below is a single T cell receptor beta chain sequence and its context. The antigen is not known. CDR3 size: 16 residues. Germline assignment: CDR1 LGHDT and CDR2 YNNKEL (reference sequence). The sample belongs to a study of T cells expressing NK-cell markers. Study-wide results and limits: The leading position in the CD3+CD56-NKG2C+ fraction of a handful of donors also went to these clonotypes. Each of six donors carried dominant NKG2C+ clonotypes accounting for about 1.0-7.5% of CD8+ T cells. Whether the expanded NKG2C+ T cell clones recognized HCMV remained unclear.

TCRdb reworked the 5' RACE reads into one entry per CDR3 protein, no DNA. Here the sample table reports about 180,000 distinct CDR3 sequences. The TCR originated in a man aged 18-70 years in good health. The chain employs TRBV3-1 and TRBJ2-3; the TRBD1 assignment by TCRdb is unverifiable without DNA. The sequencing input was blood T cells: a sorted CD56 or NKG2C T cell subset, CD4+ or CD8+ T cells, or bulk PBMC T cells (not recorded which). This CDR3 is CASSERTGSSTDTQYF.